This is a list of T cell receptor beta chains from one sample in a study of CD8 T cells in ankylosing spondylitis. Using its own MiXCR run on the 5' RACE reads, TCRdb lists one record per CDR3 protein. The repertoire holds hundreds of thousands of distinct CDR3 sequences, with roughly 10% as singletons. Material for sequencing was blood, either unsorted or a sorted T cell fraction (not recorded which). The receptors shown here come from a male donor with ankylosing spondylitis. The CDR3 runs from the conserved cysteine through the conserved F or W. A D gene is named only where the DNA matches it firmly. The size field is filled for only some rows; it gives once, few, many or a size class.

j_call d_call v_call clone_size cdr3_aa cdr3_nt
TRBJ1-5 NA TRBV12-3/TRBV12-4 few CASSFGAYQPQHF TGTGCCAGCAGTTTCGGGGCCTATCAGCCCCAGCATTTT
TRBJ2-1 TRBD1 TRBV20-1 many CSASPGQGTGEQFF TGCAGTGCTAGCCCGGGACAGGGAACTGGGGAGCAGTTCTTC
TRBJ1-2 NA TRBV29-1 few CSVEAGFANYGYTF TGCAGCGTTGAAGCAGGCTTCGCTAACTATGGCTACACCTTC
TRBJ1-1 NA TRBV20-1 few CSATFRNTEAFF TGCAGTGCTACTTTCAGGAACACTGAAGCTTTCTTT
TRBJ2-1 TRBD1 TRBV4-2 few CASSQRDRGIDEQFF TGTGCCAGCAGCCAAAGGGACAGGGGGATCGATGAGCAGTTCTTC
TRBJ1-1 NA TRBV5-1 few CASRDPRGNTEAFF TGCGCCAGCAGGGACCCCAGAGGGAACACTGAAGCTTTCTTT
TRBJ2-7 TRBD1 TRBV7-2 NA CASSSGQGWSYEQYF TGTGCCAGCAGCTCAGGACAGGGATGGTCCTACGAGCAGTACTTC
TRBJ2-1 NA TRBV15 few CATSREPSNYNEQFF TGTGCCACCAGCAGAGAACCGAGCAATTACAATGAGCAGTTCTTC
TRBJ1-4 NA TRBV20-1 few CSAIKWTDNEKLFF TGCAGTGCTATAAAATGGACAGATAATGAAAAACTGTTTTTT
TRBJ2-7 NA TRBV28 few CASSLSGRGNEQYF TGTGCCAGCAGTTTATCGGGGAGGGGGAACGAGCAGTACTTC
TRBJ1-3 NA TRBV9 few CASSPYENTIYF TGTGCCAGCAGCCCGTATGAAAACACCATATATTTT
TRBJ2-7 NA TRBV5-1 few CASSLAPLERGGEQYF TGCGCCAGCAGCTTGGCCCCACTCGAACGGGGAGGCGAGCAGTACTTC
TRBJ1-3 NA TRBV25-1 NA CATLGPGNTIYF TGTGCCACACTTGGCCCTGGAAACACCATATATTTT
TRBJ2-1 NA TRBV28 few CASSLTGGGFEQFF TGTGCCAGCAGTTTAACGGGAGGGGGCTTTGAGCAGTTCTTC
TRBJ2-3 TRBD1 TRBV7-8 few CASSFRDRDTDTQYF TGTGCCAGCAGCTTCCGGGACAGAGACACAGATACGCAGTATTTT
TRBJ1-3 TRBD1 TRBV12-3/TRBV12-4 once CASSRDSWSSGNTIYF TGTGCCAGCAGTCGGGACAGCTGGAGCTCTGGAAACACCATATATTTT
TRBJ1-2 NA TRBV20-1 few CSALTQGNRSGYTF TGCAGTGCTCTAACCCAGGGTAATCGTTCGGGCTACACCTTC
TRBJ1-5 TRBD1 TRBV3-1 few CASSRTGSYQPQHF TGTGCCAGCAGCCGGACAGGGAGCTATCAGCCCCAGCATTTT
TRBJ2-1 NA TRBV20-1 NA CSARGAAGNEQFF TGCAGTGCTAGGGGGGCAGCTGGGAATGAGCAGTTCTTC
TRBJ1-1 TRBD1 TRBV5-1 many CASSPGDSEAFF TGCGCCAGCAGCCCCGGGGACAGTGAAGCTTTCTTT
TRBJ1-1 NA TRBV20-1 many CSARDNSYREAFF TGCAGTGCTAGAGATAACTCGTACAGGGAAGCTTTCTTT
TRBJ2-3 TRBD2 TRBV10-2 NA CASSRRERADTQYF TGCGCCAGCAGTCGGCGGGAGAGGGCAGATACGCAGTATTTT
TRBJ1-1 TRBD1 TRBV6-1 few CASSDRVNTEAFF TGTGCCAGCAGCGACAGGGTGAACACTGAAGCTTTCTTT
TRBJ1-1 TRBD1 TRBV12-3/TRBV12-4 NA CASRQQGMDEAFF TGTGCCAGCAGACAACAGGGGATGGATGAAGCTTTCTTT
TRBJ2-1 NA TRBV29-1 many CSASRGNNEQFF TGCAGCGCCTCCCGAGGAAACAATGAGCAGTTCTTC
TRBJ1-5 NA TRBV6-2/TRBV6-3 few CASSRGRHSQPQHF TGTGCCAGCAGTAGAGGGAGACATTCGCAGCCCCAGCATTTT
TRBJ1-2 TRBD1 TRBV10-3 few CAISGQGHYGYTF TGTGCCATCAGCGGACAGGGTCACTATGGCTACACCTTC
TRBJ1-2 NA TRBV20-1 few CSARGPLNYGYTF TGCAGTGCCCGAGGACCTCTTAACTATGGCTACACCTTC
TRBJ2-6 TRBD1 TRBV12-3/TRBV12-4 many CASSLYRGTDGANVLTF TGTGCCAGCAGTTTATACAGGGGCACTGACGGGGCCAACGTCCTGACTTTC
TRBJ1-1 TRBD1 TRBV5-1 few CASSKEPGGISTEAFF TGCGCCAGCAGCAAAGAACCAGGGGGCATTAGCACTGAAGCTTTCTTT
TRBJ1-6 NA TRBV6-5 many CASSLIDSPLHF TGTGCCAGCAGCTTAATAGATTCACCCCTCCACTTT
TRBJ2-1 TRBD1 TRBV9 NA CASSVEGQAYNEQFF TGTGCCAGCAGCGTAGAGGGACAGGCCTACAATGAGCAGTTCTTC
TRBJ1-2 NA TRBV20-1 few CSAPITGFSNYGYTF TGCAGTGCTCCGATCACAGGGTTTTCTAACTATGGCTACACCTTC
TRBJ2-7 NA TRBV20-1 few CSADRWVYEQYF TGCAGTGCTGACCGTTGGGTTTACGAGCAGTACTTC
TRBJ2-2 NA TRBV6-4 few CASSDSRIPNTGELFF TGTGCCAGCAGTGACTCGAGAATCCCGAACACCGGGGAGCTGTTTTTT
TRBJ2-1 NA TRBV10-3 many CATGAGKSYNEQFF TGTGCCACCGGCGCAGGAAAATCCTACAATGAGCAGTTCTTC
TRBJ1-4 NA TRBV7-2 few CASSLTPGSEKLFF TGTGCCAGCAGCTTAACCCCAGGGAGTGAAAAACTGTTTTTT
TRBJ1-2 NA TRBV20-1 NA CSARDMDSYGYTF TGCAGTGCTAGAGATATGGACAGCTATGGCTACACCTTC
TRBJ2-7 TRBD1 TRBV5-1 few CASSLLDRGGYEQYF TGCGCCAGCAGCCTGCTCGACAGGGGTGGCTACGAGCAGTACTTC